This T cell receptor (beta chain) emerged from a study of CD8 T cell repertoires and HIV-1 epitope variants (dated by TCRdb to between 2020 and 2021). Concerning the study at large: In separate culture wells, T cells were stimulated with each of twenty-five peptides that represented autologous and known Gag and Nef epitope variants. A total of approximately 83 T cell cultures were run, with each culture condition done in triplicate except for one peptide, which was done in duplicate. For around 9 days the cultures were kept in IMDM with gentamicin, and on days 3 and 7 half of the media was changed with IL-2, IL-7 and IL-15 added. An aliquot of 1M T cells was saved as an uncultured baseline condition, separate from the approximately 75 T cell cultures. Tested epitopes included three Gag epitope families and Nef HW9 and YT9. Using the EasySep Human T Cell Enrichment Kit, T cells were enriched and then co-cultured with an equal number of autologous T cell-negative cells acting as antigen-presenting cells. Among the control conditions were a peptide pool of CMV, EBV and flu, the Ebola AY9 epitope serving as a negative control, and a well with no peptide. What the research found in general, with its limitations: Roughly 5 clonotypes recognized the Nef KF9 family and one clonotype recognized the HW9 family, while no responses were seen to the TAALDMSHF plasma variant. About ten antigen-specific TCR beta clonotypes were identified, of which six appeared to be cross-reactive for autologous or known escape epitope variants. The assay identified only TCR beta chains and indicated proliferation to antigen, not T cell function or cytokine profile.

This clone was found once. Its antigen is currently not known. No much larger clone is present one base from it, and per-base qualities are unavailable. The EasySep Human CD8+ T Cell Enrichment Kit was used on day 10 to isolate CD8+ T cells from every culture. Sequencing of TCR beta CDR3 regions was performed at survey depth on the immunoSEQ platform. The QIAamp DNA micro kit was used to extract genomic DNA from every cultured and uncultured CD8+ T cell population. Concerning the study's data processing: Any sample with under 5,000 productive reads was excluded, and this exclusion removed about 6% of the roughly 80 cultures stimulated with HIV peptides. Sequences were trimmed to CDR3 by a MANAFEST web app, and nonproductive sequences, CDR3s under 5 amino acids, and sequences not starting with C or ending with F/W were removed. Clonotypes were classified as antigen-specific only if expansion was observed in at least 2 of 3 replicates versus the no-peptide control at FDR 0.01, only within one epitope family. In addition, a specific clonotype needed a frequency at least fivefold higher than in wells stimulated with peptides from other epitope families. The source is immuneACCESS, and TCRdb retained only in-frame sequences with V and J called. Part of the clones is not carried over; for the studies checked, unresolved V genes explain less than half of this, and the remainder is unexplained. V and J calls plus clone size are reproduced from that table; the DNA served to infer D and trimming. The sample yields 80,000 to 95,000 clones; 70% to 75% were counted once. Roughly 26% of the sample goes to the ten largest clones.

V loses 2 bases of germline sequence and J loses 4 bases, and the interval between the two ends is 14 bases. The germline V gene yields SGHRS for CDR1 and YFSETQ for CDR2. The CDR3 holds 15 amino acids from the cysteine to the phenylalanine. Solely the CDR3 DNA is kept, with 45 bases framed from the first base. The sequence was obtained from a male donor with HIV. The sample taken for sequencing was uncultured baseline CD8+ T cells from peripheral blood mononuclear cells (PBMCs). This chain is built from TRBV5-1 and TRBJ2-3; TRBD1 is a weak D gene call, 6 bases matching. The nucleotide sequence reads TGCGCCAGCAGCTTCAGGGGTCAGTCCCCAGATACGCAGTATTTT. This encodes CASSFRGQSPDTQYF.